The entry below gives a single T cell receptor beta chain sequence along with its context. Its antigen specificity is not known. The sample belongs to a study of CXCR3-negative and CXCR3-positive naive CD8 T cells (dated by TCRdb to the late 2010s). Regarding the research as a whole: About 150 million TRB reads were obtained in total, roughly 1.5 +/- 0.3 million reads per library. The diversity and physicochemical repertoire analyses included roughly ten donors pooled from two independent experiments. For the TRBV-TRBJ cluster analysis, the naive subsets came from 5 donors, while the memory cells came from 3 donors. The research as a whole found: Both naive subsets had comparably high repertoire diversity, while memory CD8+ T cells had much lower repertoire diversity. Similar TRBV-TRBJ usage was shown by naive CXCR3-negative and CXCR3-positive cells from the same donor, whereas distinct patterns were shown by memory cells. TRB CDR3s from CXCR3-positive naive cells showed higher hydrophobicity (lower Kidera factor 4), lower energy, and higher strength and volume indices than CXCR3-negative naive cells. Because surface CD5, which is linked to self-reactivity in mice, was comparable between the naive subsets, TCR interaction strength was also inferred from TRB CDR3 physicochemical properties. Because CXCR3 expression was partially decreased after cryopreservation, freshly isolated PBMCs were used for most assays.

According to the germline V gene (reference sequence), CDR1 reads SEHNR and CDR2 reads FQNEAQ. The CDR3 measures 17 amino acids from cysteine to phenylalanine. The record lacks a DNA sequence. The sequencer was a NextSeq 550. The Human TCR Profiling Kit (MiLaboratory) was used to make UMI-labeled 5' RACE TRB cDNA libraries. The full amount of extracted RNA was used for cDNA synthesis, and the full amount of resulting cDNA was used for PCR amplification. The libraries were made side by side, with each library going through the same number of PCR cycles. The original pipeline was this. About 49,000 +/- 11,000 unique UMI-labeled TRB cDNA molecules per library were extracted with MIGEC and MiXCR, with at least two reads per UMI required. On average, roughly 40,000 +/- 10,000 functional in-frame TRB CDR3 nucleotide clonotypes lacking stop codons were found per library. After downsampling to 5000 UMI-labeled TRB molecules per sample, diversity metrics such as normalized Shannon-Wiener and Chao1 were calculated in VDJtools. VDJtools computed clonotype-size-weighted physicochemical properties of the central five CDR3 residues: interaction energy, strength, volume and Kidera factor 4. The reads underwent TCRdb reprocessing, giving one record for each CDR3 protein sequence and no DNA. For this entry, the V and J calls and clone size follow TCRdb and not the study's own pipeline. The sample table holds 150,000 to 180,000 distinct CDR3 sequences. The biggest ten clones account for less than 0.55% of the sample.

Each CD8+ T cell subset was flow-sorted in triplicate, with 300,000 cells per subset placed directly into RLT lysis buffer. To keep memory contaminants out, a stringent definition of naive CD8+ T cells was applied: CD45RO-CCR7+CD27+CD95-. Peripheral blood mononuclear cells were isolated from buffy coats using standard density gradient centrifugation. A FACSAria III was used to flow-sort naive CD8+ T cells into CXCR3-negative and CXCR3-positive populations. An RNeasy Mini Kit was used to extract total RNA from the sorted cells. Sequenced material: naive CXCR3+ CD8+ T cells from blood. Reading the label with the study, this specimen's cell subset or site is: CD45RO-CCR7+CD27+CD95- naive CD8+ T cells expressing CXCR3 (TNR3+). Rearrangement joined TRBV7-9 to TRBJ2-1; absent DNA, TCRdb's TRBD1 call cannot be checked. The receptor's source is a human donor in good health. Some clones in this sample may be carry-over from other donors' samples. For the CDR3, the sequence is CASSPRGDGAAYNEQFF.